This T cell receptor (beta chain) comes out of a study of T cells after yellow fever vaccination. Study details: SMART-Seq v4 Ultra Low Input prepared libraries from low-cell fractions.

Points from the study as a whole: Most clones from primary vaccination resurfaced after the booster (about 95% CD4, more than 75% CD8). Peaking faster, on day 5 versus 15, the secondary response was nonetheless weaker.

A universal primer site and UMIs were added as TCR cDNA was made by 5'RACE template switching. From the 5' RACE reads, TCRdb called clonotypes with MiXCR, one entry per CDR3 protein. The sample shows 100,000 to 150,000 distinct CDR3 sequences, roughly 8.2% of them seen only once. This clonotype appeared many times. Its antigen is not known. V was shortened by 5 bases and J by 4 bases, with 11 bases between the two germline ends. The CDR3 consists of 13 residues. The germline V gene has CDR1 MGHRA and CDR2 YSYEKL. The chain employs TRBV4-1 and TRBJ1-1; D is unresolved. Source: CD8+ T cells sorted from PBMCs, taken on the day of the yellow fever booster vaccination. The clonotype originates from a man aged 18 to 29 who received the YFV17D yellow fever vaccine. CDR3: CASSRQKGTEAFF. CDR3 in DNA: TGCGCCAGCAGCAGACAAAAGGGCACTGAAGCTTTCTTT.